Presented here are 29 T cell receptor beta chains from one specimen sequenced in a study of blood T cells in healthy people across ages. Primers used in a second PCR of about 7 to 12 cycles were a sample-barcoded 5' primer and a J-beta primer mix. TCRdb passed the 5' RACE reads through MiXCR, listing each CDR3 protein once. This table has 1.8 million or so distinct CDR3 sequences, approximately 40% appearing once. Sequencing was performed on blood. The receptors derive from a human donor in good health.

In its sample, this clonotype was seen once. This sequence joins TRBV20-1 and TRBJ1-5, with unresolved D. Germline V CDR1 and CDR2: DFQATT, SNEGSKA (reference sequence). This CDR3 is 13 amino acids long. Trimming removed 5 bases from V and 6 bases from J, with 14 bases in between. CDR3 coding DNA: TGCAGTGCTTGCGACTTATTGGGTCAGCCCCAGCATTTT. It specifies CSACDLLGQPQHF.

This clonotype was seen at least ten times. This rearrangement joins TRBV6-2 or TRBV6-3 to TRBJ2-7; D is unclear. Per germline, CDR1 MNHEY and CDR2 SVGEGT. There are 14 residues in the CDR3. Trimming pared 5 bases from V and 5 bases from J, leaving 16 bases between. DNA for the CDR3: TGTGCCAGCAGTCAAAACTCAGAGGTCCACGAGCAGTACTTC. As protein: CASSQNSEVHEQYF.

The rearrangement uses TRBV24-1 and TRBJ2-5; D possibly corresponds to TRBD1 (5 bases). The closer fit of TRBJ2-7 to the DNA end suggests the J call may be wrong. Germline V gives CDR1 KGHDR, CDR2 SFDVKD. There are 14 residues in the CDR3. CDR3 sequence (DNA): TGTGCCACTCTGACAGCAAAGCTCTCCTACGAGCAGTACTTC. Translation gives CATLTAKLSYEQYF.

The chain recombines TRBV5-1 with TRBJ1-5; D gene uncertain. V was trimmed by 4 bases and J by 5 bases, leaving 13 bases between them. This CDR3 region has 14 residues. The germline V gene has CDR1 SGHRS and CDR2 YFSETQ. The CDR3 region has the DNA TGCGCCAGCAGCCGGACGGGCACTGATCAGCCCCAGCATTTT. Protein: CASSRTGTDQPQHF. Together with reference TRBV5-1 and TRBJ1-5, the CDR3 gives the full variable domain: KAGVTQTPRYLIKTRGQQVTLSCSPISGHRSVSWYQQTPGQGLQFLFEYFSETQRNKGNFPGRFSGRQFSNSRSEMNVSTLELGDSALYLCASSRTGTDQPQHFGDGTRLSIL.

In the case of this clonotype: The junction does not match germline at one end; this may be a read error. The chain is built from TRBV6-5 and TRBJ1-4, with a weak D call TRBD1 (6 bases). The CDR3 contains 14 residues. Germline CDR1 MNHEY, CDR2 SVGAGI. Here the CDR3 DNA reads TGTGCCGGCAGCCAAACAGGGACGGGTGAAAAACTGTTTTTT. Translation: CAGSQTGTGEKLFF.

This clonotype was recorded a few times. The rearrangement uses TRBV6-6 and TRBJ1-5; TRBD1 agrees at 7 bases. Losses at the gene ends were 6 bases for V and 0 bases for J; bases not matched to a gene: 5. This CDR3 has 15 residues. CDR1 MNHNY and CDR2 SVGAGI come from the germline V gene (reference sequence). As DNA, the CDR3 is TGTGCCAGCAGCGACAGGGAATATAGCAATCAGCCCCAGCATTTT. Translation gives CASSDREYSNQPQHF.

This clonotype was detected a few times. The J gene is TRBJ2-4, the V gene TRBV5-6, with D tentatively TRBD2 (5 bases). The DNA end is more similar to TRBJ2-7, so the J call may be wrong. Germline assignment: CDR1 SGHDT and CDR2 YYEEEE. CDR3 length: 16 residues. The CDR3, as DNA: TGTGCCAGCAGCTTGATACGATGGGGAGAAACCTACGAGCAGTACTTC. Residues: CASSLIRWGETYEQYF.

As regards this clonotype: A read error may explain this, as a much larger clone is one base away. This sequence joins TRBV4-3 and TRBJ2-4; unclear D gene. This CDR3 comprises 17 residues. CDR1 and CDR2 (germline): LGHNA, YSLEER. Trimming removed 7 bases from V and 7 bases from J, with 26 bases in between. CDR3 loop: CASNHQAGTDGVNIQYF. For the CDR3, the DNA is TGCGCCAGCAACCACCAGGCAGGTACAGACGGTGTTAACATTCAGTACTTC.

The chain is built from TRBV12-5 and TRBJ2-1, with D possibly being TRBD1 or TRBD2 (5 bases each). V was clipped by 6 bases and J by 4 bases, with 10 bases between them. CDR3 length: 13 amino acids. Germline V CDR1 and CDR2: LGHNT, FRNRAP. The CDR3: CASGSWGYNEQFF. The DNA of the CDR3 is TGTGCTAGTGGGTCTTGGGGGTACAATGAGCAGTTCTTC.

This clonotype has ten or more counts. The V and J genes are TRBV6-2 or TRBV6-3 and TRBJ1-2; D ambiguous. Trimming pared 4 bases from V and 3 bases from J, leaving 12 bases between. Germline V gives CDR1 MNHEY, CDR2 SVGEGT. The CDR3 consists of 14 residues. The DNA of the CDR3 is TGTGCCAGCAGTTGGGAGGACGGATACTATGGCTACACCTTC. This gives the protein CASSWEDGYYGYTF.

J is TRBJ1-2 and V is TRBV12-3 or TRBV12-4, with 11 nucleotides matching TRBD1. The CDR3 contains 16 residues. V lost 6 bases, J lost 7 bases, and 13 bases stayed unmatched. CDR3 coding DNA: TGTGCCAGCAGCTTAACCCGGACAGGGGGCCTCCCTGGCTACACCTTC. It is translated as CASSLTRTGGLPGYTF.

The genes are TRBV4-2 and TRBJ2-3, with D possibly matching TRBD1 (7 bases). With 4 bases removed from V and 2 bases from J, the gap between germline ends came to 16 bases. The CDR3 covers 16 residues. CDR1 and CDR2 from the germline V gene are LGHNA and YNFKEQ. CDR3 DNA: TGTGCCAGCAGCCCCCCCGGAGGGGGCCTCACAGATACGCAGTATTTT. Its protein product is CASSPPGGGLTDTQYF.

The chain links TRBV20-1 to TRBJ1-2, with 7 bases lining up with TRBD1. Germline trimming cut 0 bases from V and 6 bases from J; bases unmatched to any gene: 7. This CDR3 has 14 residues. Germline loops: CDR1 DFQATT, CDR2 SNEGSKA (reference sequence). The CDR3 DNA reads TGCAGTGCTAGAGATCCAGGGGGAGGTGATGGCTACACCTTC. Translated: CSARDPGGGDGYTF.

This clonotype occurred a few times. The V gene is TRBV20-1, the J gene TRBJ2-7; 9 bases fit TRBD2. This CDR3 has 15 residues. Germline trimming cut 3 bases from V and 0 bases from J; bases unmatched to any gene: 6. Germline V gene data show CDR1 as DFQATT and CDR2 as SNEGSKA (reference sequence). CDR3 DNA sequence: TGCAGTGCTAGTAGTAGCGGGGGAAGCTCCTACGAGCAGTACTTC. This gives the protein CSASSSGGSSYEQYF.

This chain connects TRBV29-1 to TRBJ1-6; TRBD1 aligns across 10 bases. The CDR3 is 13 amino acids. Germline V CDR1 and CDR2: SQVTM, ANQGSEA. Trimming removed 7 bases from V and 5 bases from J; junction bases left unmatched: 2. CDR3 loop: CSAGTGDNSPLHF. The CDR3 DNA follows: TGCAGCGCCGGGACAGGGGATAATTCACCCCTCCACTTT. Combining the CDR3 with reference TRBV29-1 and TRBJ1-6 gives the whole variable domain SAVISQKPSRDICQRGTSLTIQCQVDSQVTMMFWYRQQPGQSLTLIATANQGSEATYESGFVIDKFPISRPNLTFSTLTVSNMSPEDSSIYLCSAGTGDNSPLHFGNGTRLTVT.

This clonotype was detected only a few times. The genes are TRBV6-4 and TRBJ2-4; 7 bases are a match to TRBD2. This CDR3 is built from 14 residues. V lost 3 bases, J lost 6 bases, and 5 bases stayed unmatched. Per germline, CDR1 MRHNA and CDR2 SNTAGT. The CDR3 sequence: CASSEGTNGNIQYF. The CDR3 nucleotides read TGTGCCAGCAGTGAAGGGACTAACGGAAACATTCAGTACTTC.

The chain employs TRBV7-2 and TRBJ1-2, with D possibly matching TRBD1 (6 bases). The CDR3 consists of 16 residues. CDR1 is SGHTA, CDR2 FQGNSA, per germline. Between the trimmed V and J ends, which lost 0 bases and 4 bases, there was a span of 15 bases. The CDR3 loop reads CASSLASGAGAYGYTF. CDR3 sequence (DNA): TGTGCCAGCAGCTTAGCCTCCGGGGCAGGGGCCTATGGCTACACCTTC.

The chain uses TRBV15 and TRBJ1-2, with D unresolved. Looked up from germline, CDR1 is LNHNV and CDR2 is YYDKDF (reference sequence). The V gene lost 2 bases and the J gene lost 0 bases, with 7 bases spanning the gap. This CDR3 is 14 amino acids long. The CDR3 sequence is CATSRSVSNYGYTF. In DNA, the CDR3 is TGTGCCACCAGCAGATCTGTGTCTAACTATGGCTACACCTTC.

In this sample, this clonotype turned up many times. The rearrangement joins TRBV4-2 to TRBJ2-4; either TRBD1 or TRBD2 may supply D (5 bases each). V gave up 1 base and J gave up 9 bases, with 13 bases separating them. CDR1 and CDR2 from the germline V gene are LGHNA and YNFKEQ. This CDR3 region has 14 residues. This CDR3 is CASSQAGFGGIQYF. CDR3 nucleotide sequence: TGTGCCAGCAGCCAAGCTGGATTTGGGGGCATTCAGTACTTC.

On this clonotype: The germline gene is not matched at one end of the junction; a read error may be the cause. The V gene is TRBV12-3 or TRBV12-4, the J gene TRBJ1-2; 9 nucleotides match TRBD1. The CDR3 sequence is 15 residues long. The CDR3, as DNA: TGTGCCAGCGGGATTGTACAGGGGGCGAGGGATGGTTACACCTTC. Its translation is CASGIVQGARDGYTF.

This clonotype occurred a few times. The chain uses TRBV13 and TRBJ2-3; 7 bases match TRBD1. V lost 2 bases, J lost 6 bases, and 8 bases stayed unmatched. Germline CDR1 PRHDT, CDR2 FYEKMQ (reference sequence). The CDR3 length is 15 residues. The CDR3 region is CASSLYNRGLDTQYF. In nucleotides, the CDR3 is TGTGCCAGCAGCTTATACAACAGGGGCTTGGATACGCAGTATTTT.

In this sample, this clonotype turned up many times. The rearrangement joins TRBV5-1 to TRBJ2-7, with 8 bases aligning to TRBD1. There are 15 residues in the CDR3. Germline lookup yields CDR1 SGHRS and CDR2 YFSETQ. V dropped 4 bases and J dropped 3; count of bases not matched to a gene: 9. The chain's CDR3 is CASSGRTGLIYEQYF. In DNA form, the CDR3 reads TGCGCCAGCAGCGGAAGGACAGGGCTCATCTACGAGCAGTACTTC.

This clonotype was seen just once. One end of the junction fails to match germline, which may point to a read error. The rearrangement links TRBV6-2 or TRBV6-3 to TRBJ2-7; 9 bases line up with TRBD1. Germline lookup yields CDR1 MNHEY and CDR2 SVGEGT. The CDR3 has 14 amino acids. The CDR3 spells CASRLDRGWYGQYF. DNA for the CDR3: TGTGCCAGCAGGTTGGACAGGGGTTGGTACGGGCAGTACTTC.

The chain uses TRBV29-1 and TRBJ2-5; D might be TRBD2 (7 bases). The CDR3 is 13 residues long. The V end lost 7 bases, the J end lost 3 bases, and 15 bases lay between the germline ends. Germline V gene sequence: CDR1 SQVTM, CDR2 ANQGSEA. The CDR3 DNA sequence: TGCAGCGGTAGGGGGGGCGAGGAAGAGACCCAGTACTTC. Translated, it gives CSGRGGEEETQYF.

The CDR3 DNA sequence: TGCGCCAGCAGCTTGTCCGCAGGGGCGGATGGCTACACCTTC. Amino acids: CASSLSAGADGYTF. V gene TRBV5-1 combines with J gene TRBJ1-2, with a tentative D call TRBD1 (6 bases). V was trimmed by 1 base and J by 6 bases, leaving 13 bases between them. Looked up from germline, CDR1 is SGHRS and CDR2 is YFSETQ. The CDR3 has 14 residues.

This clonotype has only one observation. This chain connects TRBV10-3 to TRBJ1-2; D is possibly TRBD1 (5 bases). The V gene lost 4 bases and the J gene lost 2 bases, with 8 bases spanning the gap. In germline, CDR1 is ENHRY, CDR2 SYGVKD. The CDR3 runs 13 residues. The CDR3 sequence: CAISGRANYGYTF. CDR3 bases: TGTGCCATCAGTGGCAGGGCCAACTATGGCTACACCTTC.

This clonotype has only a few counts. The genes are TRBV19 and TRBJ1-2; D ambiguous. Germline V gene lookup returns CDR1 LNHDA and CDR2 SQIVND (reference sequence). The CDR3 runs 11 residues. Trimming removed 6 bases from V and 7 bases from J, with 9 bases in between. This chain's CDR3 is CASSTVFGYTF. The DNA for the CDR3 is TGTGCCAGTAGCACCGTTTTTGGCTACACCTTC.

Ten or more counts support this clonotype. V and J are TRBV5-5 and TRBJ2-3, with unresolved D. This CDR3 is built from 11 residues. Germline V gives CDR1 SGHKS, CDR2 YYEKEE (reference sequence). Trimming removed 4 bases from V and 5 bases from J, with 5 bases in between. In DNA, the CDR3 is TGTGCCAGCAGCAAGGAAGATACGCAGTATTTT. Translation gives CASSKEDTQYF.

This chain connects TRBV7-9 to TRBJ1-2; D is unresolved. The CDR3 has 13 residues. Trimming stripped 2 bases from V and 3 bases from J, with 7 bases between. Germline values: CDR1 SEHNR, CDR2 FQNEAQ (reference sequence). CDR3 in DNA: TGTGCCAGCAGCTTATTCAGACACTATGGCTACACCTTC. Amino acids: CASSLFRHYGYTF.